These T cell receptor beta chains were read from a single sample in a study of shared T cell receptors in the human thymus. Repertoires were generated with immunoSEQ multiplex PCR, while TCRdb's copy carries only in-frame clones and drops some. The table records 700,000 or so clones, approximately 85% of them present only once. These sequences were also reported in another study, on human thymus T cells.

Sample: thymocytes. These receptors came from a girl less than two years old with a congenital heart defect. CDR3s include the opening cysteine and the closing phenylalanine or tryptophan. Each record gives: J gene, V gene, D gene, clone size, CDR3 DNA, CDR3 protein. D genes are given only for firm matches. Size is stated for part of the rows, as once, few or many counts, or as a class when the clone is expanded.

TRBJ2-1	TRBV27	.	.	TGTGCCAGCAGGGGTTCAGGGGCGAGACAGTTCTTC	CASRGSGARQFF
TRBJ2-5	TRBV27	.	.	TGTGCCAGCAGTCCCGGCCCCGGGGGTGGGGAGACCCAGTACTTC	CASSPGPGGGETQYF
TRBJ2-2	TRBV4-3	TRBD2	.	TGCGCCAGCAGCCATGGACTAGCGGGGGAAACCGGGGAGCTGTTTTTT	CASSHGLAGETGELFF
TRBJ1-2	TRBV5-1	TRBD1	once	TGCGCCAGCAGCTCAGACGGGACAGTCTATGGCTACACCTTC	CASSSDGTVYGYTF
TRBJ2-7	TRBV7-2	TRBD1	.	TGTGCCAGCAGCTTATTAGGGGGCTCGTACGAGCAGTACTTC	CASSLLGGSYEQYF
TRBJ1-1	TRBV11-2	.	once	TGTGCCAGCAGCTTAGTAGGTGGGGGACACCTGAACACTGAAGCTTTCTTT	CASSLVGGGHLNTEAFF
TRBJ1-2	TRBV5-1	.	few	TGCGCCAGCAGCTTGGCCGGCGGCGACTATGGCTACACCTTC	CASSLAGGDYGYTF
TRBJ1-2	TRBV4-3	TRBD1	.	TGCGCCAGCAGCCACCTCAACAGGGGGCTCGGGTATGGCTACACCTTC	CASSHLNRGLGYGYTF
TRBJ1-2	TRBV11-1	.	.	TGTGCCAGCAGCTTATTCCTGACTGGTACTCACCTCTATGGCTACACCTTC	CASSLFLTGTHLYGYTF
TRBJ2-5	TRBV15	.	.	TGTGCCACCAGCAGAGGAGGCGGGCGGGAGACCCAGTACTTC	CATSRGGGRETQYF
TRBJ1-1	TRBV7-2	.	.	TGTGCCAGCAGCTTAATGGGTGGAGGCACTGAAGCTTTCTTT	CASSLMGGGTEAFF
TRBJ2-7	TRBV6-5	TRBD2	few	TGTGCCAGCAGTTACCCTAGCGGATCCTACGAGCAGTACTTC	CASSYPSGSYEQYF
TRBJ1-1	TRBV5-4	TRBD1	.	TGTGCCAGCAGCCCTTTGATGACAGGGGGGGACACTGAAGCTTTCTTT	CASSPLMTGGDTEAFF
TRBJ2-7	TRBV4-3	TRBD2	.	TGCGCCAGCAGCCAAGATCTGGGGGAGGGAGCCTCCTGCGAGCAGTACTTC	CASSQDLGEGASCEQYF
TRBJ2-2	TRBV5-8	TRBD2	.	TGTGCCAGCAGCTGGGAGGGACGGGCCGGGGAGCTGTTTTTT	CASSWEGRAGELFF
TRBJ2-5	TRBV5-5	TRBD1	.	TGTGCCAGCAGCCCAAAGACAGGGACCCGTTTCGACCAAGAGACCCAGTACTTC	CASSPKTGTRFDQETQYF
TRBJ1-5	TRBV5-6	.	.	TGTGCCAGCAGCTTGCAGGGATTTGGTGGTCAGCCCCAGCATTTT	CASSLQGFGGQPQHF
TRBJ2-1	TRBV28	.	.	TGTGCCAGCAGTTTACAACTAGTTGACTACAATGAGCAGTTCTTC	CASSLQLVDYNEQFF
TRBJ1-1	TRBV15	.	.	TGTGCCACCAGCAGAGCCAGGGAGGCAAGGAACACTGAAGCTTTCTTT	CATSRAREARNTEAFF
TRBJ1-4	TRBV9	.	once	TGTGCCAGCAGCGAAGGGGATTACCGACAGGCAGCTAATGAAAAACTGTTTTTT	CASSEGDYRQAANEKLFF
TRBJ2-7	TRBV4-3	.	.	TGCGCCAGCAGCCAAGGTCGGCAATGGAGTTTCCCCTACGAGCAGTACTTC	CASSQGRQWSFPYEQYF
TRBJ2-5	TRBV5-4	.	.	TGTGCCAGCAGCTTGGCAGGCTCCCAAGAGACCCAGTACTTC	CASSLAGSQETQYF
TRBJ1-1	TRBV20-1	.	.	TGCAGTGCTAGCAGACATGAAGCTTTCTTT	CSASRHEAFF